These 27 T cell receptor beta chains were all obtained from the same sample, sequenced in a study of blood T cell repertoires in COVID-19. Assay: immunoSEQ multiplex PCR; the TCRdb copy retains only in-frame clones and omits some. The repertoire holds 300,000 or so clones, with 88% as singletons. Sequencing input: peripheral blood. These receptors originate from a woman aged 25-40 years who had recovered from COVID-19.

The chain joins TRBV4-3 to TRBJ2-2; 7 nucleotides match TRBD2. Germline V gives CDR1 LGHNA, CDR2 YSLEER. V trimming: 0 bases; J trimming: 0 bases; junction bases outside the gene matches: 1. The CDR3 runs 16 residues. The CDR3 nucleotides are TGCGCCAGCAGCCAAGAGGGGGGGGCGAACACCGGGGAGCTGTTTTTT. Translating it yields CASSQEGGANTGELFF.

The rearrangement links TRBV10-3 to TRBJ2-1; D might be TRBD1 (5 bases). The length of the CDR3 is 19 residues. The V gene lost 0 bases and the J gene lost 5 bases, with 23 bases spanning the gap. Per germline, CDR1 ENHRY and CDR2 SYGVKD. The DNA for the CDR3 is TGTGCCATCAGTGAGTCCCTACCTAGAATGGTTGGGGCACACAATGAGCAGTTCTTC. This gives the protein CAISESLPRMVGAHNEQFF.

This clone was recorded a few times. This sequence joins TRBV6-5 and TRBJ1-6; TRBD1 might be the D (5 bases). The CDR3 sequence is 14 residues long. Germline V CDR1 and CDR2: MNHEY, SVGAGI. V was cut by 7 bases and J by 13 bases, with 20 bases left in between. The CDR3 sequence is CASNAGTQMWPLHF. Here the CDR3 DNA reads TGTGCCAGCAACGCGGGGACCCAGATGTGGCCCCTCCACTTT.

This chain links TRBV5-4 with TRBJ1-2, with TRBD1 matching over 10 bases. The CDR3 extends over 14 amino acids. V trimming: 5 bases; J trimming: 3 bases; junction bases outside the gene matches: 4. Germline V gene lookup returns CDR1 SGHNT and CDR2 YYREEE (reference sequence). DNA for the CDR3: TGTGCCAGCAGTCGGGGGACAGGGGACTATGGCTACACCTTC. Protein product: CASSRGTGDYGYTF.

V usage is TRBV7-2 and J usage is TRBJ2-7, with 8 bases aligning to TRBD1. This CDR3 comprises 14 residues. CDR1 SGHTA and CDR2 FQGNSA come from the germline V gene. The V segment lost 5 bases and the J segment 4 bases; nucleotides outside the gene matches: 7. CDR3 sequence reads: CASSTGQGGYEQYF. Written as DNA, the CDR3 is TGTGCCAGCAGCACAGGACAGGGTGGGTACGAGCAGTACTTC.

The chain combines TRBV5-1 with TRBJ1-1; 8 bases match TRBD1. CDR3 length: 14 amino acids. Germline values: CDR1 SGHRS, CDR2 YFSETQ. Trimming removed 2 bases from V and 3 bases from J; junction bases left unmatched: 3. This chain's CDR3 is CASSFRQGHTEAFF. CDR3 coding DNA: TGCGCCAGCAGCTTCCGACAGGGGCACACTGAAGCTTTCTTT.

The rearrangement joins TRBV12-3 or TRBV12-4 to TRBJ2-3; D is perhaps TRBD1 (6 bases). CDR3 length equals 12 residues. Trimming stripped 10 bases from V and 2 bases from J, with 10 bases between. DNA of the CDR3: TGTGCCATAGGACAGAACACAGATACGCAGTATTTT. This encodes CAIGQNTDTQYF.

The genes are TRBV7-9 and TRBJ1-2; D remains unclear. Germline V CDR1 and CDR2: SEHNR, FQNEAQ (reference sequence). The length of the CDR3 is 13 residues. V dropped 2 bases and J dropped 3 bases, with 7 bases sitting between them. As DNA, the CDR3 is TGTGCCAGCAGCTTATCGGACTACTATGGCTACACCTTC. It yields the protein CASSLSDYYGYTF.

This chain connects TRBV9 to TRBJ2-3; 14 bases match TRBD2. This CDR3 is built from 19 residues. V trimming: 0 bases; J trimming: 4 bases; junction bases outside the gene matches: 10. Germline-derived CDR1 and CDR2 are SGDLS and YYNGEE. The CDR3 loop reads CASSVGTSGGMMFSDTQYF. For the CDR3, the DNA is TGTGCCAGCAGCGTAGGGACTAGCGGGGGGATGATGTTCTCAGATACGCAGTATTTT.

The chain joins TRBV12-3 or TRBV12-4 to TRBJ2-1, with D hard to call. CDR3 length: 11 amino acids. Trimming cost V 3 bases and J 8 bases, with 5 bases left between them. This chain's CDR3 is CASSFLYEQFF. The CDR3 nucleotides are TGTGCCAGCAGTTTTCTCTATGAGCAGTTCTTC.

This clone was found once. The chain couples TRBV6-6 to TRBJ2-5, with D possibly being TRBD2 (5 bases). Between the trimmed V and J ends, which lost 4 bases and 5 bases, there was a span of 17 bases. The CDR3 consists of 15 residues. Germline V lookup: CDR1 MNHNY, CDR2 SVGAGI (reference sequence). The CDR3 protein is CASSSTRAARETQYF. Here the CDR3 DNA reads TGTGCCAGCAGTTCAACGAGGGCAGCAAGGGAGACCCAGTACTTC.

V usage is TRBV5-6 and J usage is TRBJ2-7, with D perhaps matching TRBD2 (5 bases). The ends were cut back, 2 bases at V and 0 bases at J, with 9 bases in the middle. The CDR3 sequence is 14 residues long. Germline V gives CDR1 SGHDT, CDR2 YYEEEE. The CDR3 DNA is TGTGCCAGCAGCTTCTCCGGGGTCTCCTACGAGCAGTACTTC. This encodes CASSFSGVSYEQYF. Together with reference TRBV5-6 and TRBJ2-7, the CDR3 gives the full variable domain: DAGVTQSPTHLIKTRGQQVTLRCSPKSGHDTVSWYQQALGQGPQFIFQYYEEEERQRGNFPDRFSGHQFPNYSSELNVNALLLGDSALYLCASSFSGVSYEQYFGPGTRLTVT.

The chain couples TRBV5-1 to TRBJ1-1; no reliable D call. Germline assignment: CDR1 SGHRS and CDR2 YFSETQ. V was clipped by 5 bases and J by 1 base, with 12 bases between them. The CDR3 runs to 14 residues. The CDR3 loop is CASRVAAQNTEAFF. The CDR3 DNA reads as TGCGCCAGCAGGGTGGCCGCACAGAACACTGAAGCTTTCTTT.

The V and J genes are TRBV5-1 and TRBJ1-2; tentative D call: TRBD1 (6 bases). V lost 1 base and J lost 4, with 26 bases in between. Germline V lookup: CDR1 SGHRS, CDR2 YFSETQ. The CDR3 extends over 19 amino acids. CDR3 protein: CASSLRLGRAGDQSYGYTF. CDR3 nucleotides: TGCGCCAGCAGCTTGCGCTTGGGGAGAGCAGGGGACCAATCCTATGGCTACACCTTC.

CDR3 sequence: CASSFLLRALKKLFF. The DNA of the CDR3 is TGTGCCAGCAGCTTTCTCCTGAGGGCTCTGAAAAAACTGTTTTTT. This rearrangement joins TRBV11-2 to TRBJ1-4; D gene unclear. Per the germline V gene, CDR1 is SGHAT and CDR2 is FQNNGV. V was shortened by 3 bases and J by 9 bases, with 17 bases between the two germline ends. The CDR3 is 15 residues long.

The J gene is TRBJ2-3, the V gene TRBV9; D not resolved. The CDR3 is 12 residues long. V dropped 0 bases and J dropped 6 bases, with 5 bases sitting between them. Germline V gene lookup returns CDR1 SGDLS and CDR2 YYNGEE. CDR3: CASSVGRDTQYF. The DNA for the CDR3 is TGTGCCAGCAGCGTAGGCCGGGATACGCAGTATTTT.

The CDR3 DNA follows: TGTGCCACCAGTGATACGTCCGACAGCTATGGCTACACCTTC. This gives the protein CATSDTSDSYGYTF. This chain links TRBV24-1 with TRBJ1-2; TRBD1 is a possible D gene (5 bases). The CDR3 extends over 14 amino acids. Germline V gene sequence: CDR1 KGHDR, CDR2 SFDVKD. V lost 3 bases, J lost 4 bases, and 11 bases lay in between.

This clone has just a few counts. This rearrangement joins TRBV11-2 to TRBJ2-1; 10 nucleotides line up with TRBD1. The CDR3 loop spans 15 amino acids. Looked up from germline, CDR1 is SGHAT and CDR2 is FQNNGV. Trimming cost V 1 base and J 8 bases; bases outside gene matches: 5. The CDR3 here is CASSLAGQGIDEQFF. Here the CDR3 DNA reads TGTGCCAGCAGCTTAGCGGGACAGGGGATAGATGAGCAGTTCTTC. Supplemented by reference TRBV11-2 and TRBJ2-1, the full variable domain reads EAGVAQSPRYKIIEKRQSVAFWCNPISGHATLYWYQQILGQGPKLLIQFQNNGVVDDSQLPKDRFSAERLKGVDSTLKIQPAKLEDSAVYLCASSLAGQGIDEQFFGPGTRLTVL.

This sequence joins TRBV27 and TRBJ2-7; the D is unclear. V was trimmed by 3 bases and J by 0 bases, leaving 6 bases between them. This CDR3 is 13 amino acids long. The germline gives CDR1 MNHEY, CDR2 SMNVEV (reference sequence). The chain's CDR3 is CASSFSTSYEQYF. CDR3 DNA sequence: TGTGCCAGCAGTTTCAGTACCTCCTACGAGCAGTACTTC.

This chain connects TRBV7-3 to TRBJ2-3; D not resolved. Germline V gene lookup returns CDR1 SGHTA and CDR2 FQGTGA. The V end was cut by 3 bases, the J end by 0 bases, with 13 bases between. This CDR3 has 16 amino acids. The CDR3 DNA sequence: TGTGCCAGCAGCTTTGGCACATCCGTTAGCACAGATACGCAGTATTTT. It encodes CASSFGTSVSTDTQYF.

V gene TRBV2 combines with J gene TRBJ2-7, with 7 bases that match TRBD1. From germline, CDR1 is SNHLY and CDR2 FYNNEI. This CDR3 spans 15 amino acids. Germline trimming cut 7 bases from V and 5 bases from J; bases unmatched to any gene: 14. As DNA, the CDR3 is TGTGCCAGCATTGCATTCAGGGGGTCCCCCCACGAGCAGTACTTC. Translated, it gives CASIAFRGSPHEQYF.

The CDR3 spells CASRDRGNTIYF. DNA of the CDR3: TGTGCCAGCAGGGACAGGGGAAACACCATATATTTT. The chain has TRBV6-5 and TRBJ1-3; 7 bases align to TRBD1. Trimming removed 6 bases from V and 4 bases from J; junction bases left unmatched: 0. The CDR3 covers 12 residues. Germline V gene data show CDR1 as MNHEY and CDR2 as SVGAGI.

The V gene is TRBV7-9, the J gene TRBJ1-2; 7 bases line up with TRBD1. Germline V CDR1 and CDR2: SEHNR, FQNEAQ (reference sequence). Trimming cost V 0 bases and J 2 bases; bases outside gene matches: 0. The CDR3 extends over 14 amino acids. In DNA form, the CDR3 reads TGTGCCAGCAGCTTAGCGGGACAGAACTATGGCTACACCTTC. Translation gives CASSLAGQNYGYTF.

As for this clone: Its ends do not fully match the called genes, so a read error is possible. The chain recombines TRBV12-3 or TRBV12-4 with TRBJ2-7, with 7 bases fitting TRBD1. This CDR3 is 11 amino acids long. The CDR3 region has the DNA TGTGCCAGCAGTACCGACAGGGCGCCAAACTTC. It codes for CASSTDRAPNF.

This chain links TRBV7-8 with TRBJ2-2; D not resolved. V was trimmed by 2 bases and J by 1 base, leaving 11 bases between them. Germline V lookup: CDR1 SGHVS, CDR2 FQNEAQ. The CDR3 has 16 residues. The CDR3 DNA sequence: TGTGCCAGCAGCTTACCCGCCCGGTTGAACACCGGGGAGCTGTTTTTT. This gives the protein CASSLPARLNTGELFF.

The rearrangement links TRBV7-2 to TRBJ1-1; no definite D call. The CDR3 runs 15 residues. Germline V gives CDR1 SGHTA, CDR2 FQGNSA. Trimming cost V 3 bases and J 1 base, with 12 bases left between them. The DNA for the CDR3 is TGTGCCAGCAGCTTTCCGGGGAGCGGGAACACTGAAGCTTTCTTT. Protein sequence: CASSFPGSGNTEAFF.

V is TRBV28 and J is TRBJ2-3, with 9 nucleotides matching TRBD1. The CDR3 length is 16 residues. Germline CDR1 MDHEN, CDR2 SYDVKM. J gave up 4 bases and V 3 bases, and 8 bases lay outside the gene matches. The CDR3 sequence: CASSFRDREFPDTQYF. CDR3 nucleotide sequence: TGTGCCAGCAGTTTTAGGGACAGGGAGTTCCCAGATACGCAGTATTTT.